The T cell receptor (beta chain) described here comes from a study of T cell responses to AZD1222 COVID-19 vaccine. The assay was immunoSEQ multiplex PCR, and TCRdb's table has in-frame clones only and misses some. The table shows 75,000 to 100,000 clones, with 89% occurring only once. This clone was picked up one time. This CDR3 comprises 15 residues. Deletions cut 1 base from V and 7 bases from J, with 14 bases between. Germline loops: CDR1 PRHDT, CDR2 FYEKMQ (reference sequence). V is TRBV13 and J is TRBJ2-1, with TRBD2 as a possible D gene (6 bases). The source material was peripheral blood, sampled on day 0 of AZD1222 vaccination. This receptor was identified in an adult in good health. The CDR3 nucleotides are TGTGCCAGCAGCTTAGAGGAGTATCGGGGGAATGAGCAGTTCTTC. Translating it yields CASSLEEYRGNEQFF.